The 27 T cell receptor beta chains below all came from one sample that was sequenced in a study of blood T cells in healthy people across ages. Sample-barcoded 5' priming and a J-beta primer mix drove a second PCR of about 6 to 12 cycles. TCRdb processed the 5' RACE reads anew with MiXCR; each CDR3 protein has one entry. This sample has some 920,000 distinct CDR3 sequences, with about 51% found just once. The sequencing sample was made of blood. These receptors all come from a woman aged 55 to 70 in good health.

The chain uses TRBV18 and TRBJ1-2; 9 positions match TRBD1. Losses at the gene ends were 6 bases for V and 5 bases for J; bases not matched to a gene: 19. Germline-derived CDR1 and CDR2 are KGHSH and LQKENI. This CDR3 has 18 amino acids. CDR3 bases: TGTGCCAGCTCCCCCGAACCCTTTCCGGGACAGGGTTTTTATGGCTACACCTTC. Translation gives CASSPEPFPGQGFYGYTF.

This clonotype was seen a few times. The chain carries TRBV7-8 and TRBJ2-1, with 7 bases aligning to TRBD2. Trimming took 3 bases from V and 4 from J; bases not matched to a gene: 6. Germline lookup yields CDR1 SGHVS and CDR2 FQNEAQ. This CDR3 is 15 amino acids long. CDR3 DNA sequence: TGTGCCAGCAGCTTTAACCTAGCGGTATACAATGAGCAGTTCTTC. Residues: CASSFNLAVYNEQFF.

CDR3 sequence (DNA): TGCGCCAGCAGCCTGGGACTAGCGGGCCATAGCACAGATACGCAGTATTTT. Its protein product is CASSLGLAGHSTDTQYF. This chain links TRBV5-1 with TRBJ2-3; TRBD2 matches 12 bases. The CDR3 is made up of 17 amino acids. Trimming cost V 4 bases and J 0 bases; bases outside gene matches: 6. Germline CDR1 and CDR2: SGHRS and YFSETQ. Looking up the rest from reference TRBV5-1 and TRBJ2-3 gives the full variable domain: KAGVTQTPRYLIKTRGQQVTLSCSPISGHRSVSWYQQTPGQGLQFLFEYFSETQRNKGNFPGRFSGRQFSNSRSEMNVSTLELGDSALYLCASSLGLAGHSTDTQYFGPGTRLTVL.

This clonotype was seen a handful of times. Germline is not matched at one junction end, which may reflect a read error. The chain carries TRBV20-1 and TRBJ1-2; a possible D gene is TRBD1 (5 bases). CDR1 is DFQATT, CDR2 SNEGSKA, per germline (reference sequence). The CDR3 runs to 14 residues. Here the CDR3 DNA reads TGCAGTGCTAGAGATAGGGGCAGCTCCTATGGTTACACCTTC. The encoded protein is CSARDRGSSYGYTF.

This CDR3 reads CASKYRDGSYNEQFF. As DNA, the CDR3 is TGTGCCAGCAAATACCGGGACGGATCTTACAATGAGCAGTTCTTC. The chain has TRBV2 and TRBJ2-1, with D possibly called TRBD1 or TRBD2 (5 bases each). The CDR3 consists of 15 residues. Germline values: CDR1 SNHLY, CDR2 FYNNEI. Trimming took 7 bases from V and 4 from J, leaving 17 bases between them.

The CDR3: CASSSRLQNLIAKNIQYF. DNA of the CDR3: TGTGCCAGCAGTTCCAGACTCCAGAACCTGATAGCCAAAAACATTCAGTACTTC. This chain joins TRBV28 and TRBJ2-4; D is unresolved. This CDR3 is built from 18 residues. Germline V CDR1 and CDR2: MDHEN, SYDVKM. Deletions cut 4 bases from V and 0 bases from J, with 19 bases between.

The chain carries TRBV12-3 or TRBV12-4 and TRBJ1-6; D gene ambiguous. Trimming shortened V by 10 bases and J by 2 bases, and 21 bases separated the two germline ends. CDR3 size: 17 residues. The CDR3 nucleotides read TGTGCCACCCTCATGAAATCAAGGCCCCCCTATAATTCACCCCTCCACTTT. Protein: CATLMKSRPPYNSPLHF.

This clonotype was detected many times. The CDR3 region has the DNA TGTGCCAGCAGTTTAGGGTCGAGAGAGACCCAGTACTTC. As protein: CASSLGSRETQYF. The V call is TRBV27, the J call TRBJ2-5; D gene uncertain. The CDR3 is 13 amino acids. The germline gives CDR1 MNHEY, CDR2 SMNVEV (reference sequence). V was trimmed by 2 bases and J by 4 bases, leaving 8 bases between them.

The chain joins TRBV5-1 to TRBJ2-5; possibly TRBD1 or TRBD2 for D (5 bases each). The length of the CDR3 is 15 residues. Germline V gene data show CDR1 as SGHRS and CDR2 as YFSETQ. Trimming removed 4 bases from V and 3 bases from J, with 16 bases in between. CDR3 loop: CASSPGTGAKETQYF. The CDR3 nucleotides are TGCGCCAGCAGCCCTGGGACCGGGGCCAAAGAGACCCAGTACTTC.

The chain recombines TRBV6-2 or TRBV6-3 with TRBJ2-3; D remains unclear. Germline V gene data show CDR1 as MNHEY and CDR2 as SVGEGT. Trimming removed 1 base at V and 3 bases at J, with 8 bases between. The CDR3 is 14 residues long. CDR3 region: CASSYLPRTDTQYF. CDR3 nucleotide sequence: TGTGCCAGCAGTTACTTACCGAGGACAGATACGCAGTATTTT.

The sample holds a few counts of this clonotype. V is TRBV3-1 and J is TRBJ2-7; D uncertain. CDR3 size: 12 residues. Germline lookup yields CDR1 LGHDT and CDR2 YNNKEL (reference sequence). V lost 2 bases to trimming and J lost 3 bases, with 5 bases between them. CDR3: CASSQFGYEQYF. CDR3 in DNA: TGTGCCAGCAGCCAATTTGGCTACGAGCAGTACTTC.

The chain has TRBV29-1 and TRBJ2-1; TRBD2 matches 11 bases. Germline V lookup: CDR1 SQVTM, CDR2 ANQGSEA. The CDR3 sequence is 15 residues long. With 5 bases clipped from V and 5 bases from J, the junction kept 8 bases outside the gene matches. The CDR3 protein is CSVRPGTSGHNEQFF. As DNA, the CDR3 is TGCAGCGTTCGCCCCGGGACTAGCGGCCACAATGAGCAGTTCTTC.

This clonotype was recorded once. V usage is TRBV3-1 and J usage is TRBJ2-1; no reliable D call. Trimming removed 0 bases from V and 5 bases from J, with 14 bases in between. The CDR3 consists of 16 residues. CDR1 is LGHDT, CDR2 YNNKEL, per germline (reference sequence). CDR3 loop: CASSQDRYLWDNEQFF. The CDR3 DNA follows: TGTGCCAGCAGCCAAGATAGGTACCTTTGGGACAATGAGCAGTTCTTC.

In its sample, this clonotype was seen a few times. V is TRBV10-2 and J is TRBJ1-5, with 7 bases lining up with TRBD1. V was clipped by 7 bases and J by 3 bases; unmatched bases: 3. The CDR3 is 13 residues long. Germline V gene sequence: CDR1 WSHSY, CDR2 SAAADI. The CDR3 nucleotides read TGCGCCAGCAAGAGGGGGCTCAATCAGCCCCAGCATTTT. Its translation is CASKRGLNQPQHF.

This chain uses TRBV7-8 with TRBJ2-1, with TRBD2 identical over 8 bases. CDR3 length: 17 amino acids. V lost 4 bases and J lost 4; bases outside the gene matches: 12. Germline V gives CDR1 SGHVS, CDR2 FQNEAQ. In DNA form, the CDR3 reads TGTGCCAGCAGCTACTCGAAACCGGGACTAGTTTACAATGAGCAGTTCTTC. Amino acid sequence: CASSYSKPGLVYNEQFF. The complete variable domain, with remaining parts taken from reference TRBV7-8 and TRBJ2-1, reads GAGVSQSPRYKVAKRGQDVALRCDPISGHVSLFWYQQALGQGPEFLTYFQNEAQLDKSGLPSDRFFAERPEGSVSTLKIQRTQQEDSAVYLCASSYSKPGLVYNEQFFGPGTRLTVL.

The chain is built from TRBV24-1 and TRBJ2-7; D is unclear. CDR3 length: 16 residues. V was trimmed by 1 base and J by 0 bases, leaving 12 bases between them. Germline CDR1 KGHDR, CDR2 SFDVKD. The CDR3 region has the DNA TGTGCCACCAGTGATTTTCTCCGGGCCCTCTCCTACGAGCAGTACTTC. It yields the protein CATSDFLRALSYEQYF.

This clonotype was counted many times. The chain employs TRBV7-2 and TRBJ2-1; 9 bases map to TRBD1. From germline, CDR1 is SGHTA and CDR2 FQGNSA. The CDR3 is made up of 16 amino acids. Trimming took 5 bases from V and 0 from J; bases not matched to a gene: 5. The CDR3 bases are TGTGCCAGCAGCACTCAGACAGGGGGCTCCTACAATGAGCAGTTCTTC. Its protein product is CASSTQTGGSYNEQFF.

The genes are TRBV18 and TRBJ2-7; 8 nucleotides align to TRBD2. Germline loops: CDR1 KGHSH, CDR2 LQKENI. The CDR3 is 12 amino acids. V lost 3 bases and J lost 8; bases outside the gene matches: 3. CDR3 nucleotides: TGTGCCAGCTCACCGGAGCGGGAGAAGCAGTACTTC. It translates to CASSPEREKQYF.

This clonotype was detected ten times or more. This chain joins TRBV20-1 and TRBJ2-6; no clear D gene. V was pared by 0 bases and J by 0 bases, with 6 bases between. Germline CDR1 reads DFQATT; CDR2 reads SNEGSKA (reference sequence). The CDR3 contains 15 residues. The CDR3 DNA reads TGCAGTGCTAGAGATCAGAGCTCTGGGGCCAACGTCCTGACTTTC. The encoded protein is CSARDQSSGANVLTF.

The chain uses TRBV12-3 or TRBV12-4 and TRBJ2-1; TRBD1 aligns across 7 bases. V shed 8 bases and J 0 bases; nucleotides not matched to a gene: 7. This CDR3 contains 15 residues. CDR3 DNA sequence: TGTGCCAGCGGCCCTACAGGGGACTCCTACAATGAGCAGTTCTTC. This gives the protein CASGPTGDSYNEQFF.

This clonotype came up a few times. The junction differs from germline at one of its ends, possibly a read error. This CDR3 reads CASGTINTEAFF. The CDR3 nucleotides read TGTGCCAGCGGGACAATAAACACTGAGGCTTTCTTT. V usage is TRBV7-9 and J usage is TRBJ1-1; TRBD1 might be the D (6 bases). Per germline, CDR1 SEHNR and CDR2 FQNEAQ (reference sequence). The CDR3 extends over 12 amino acids.

J is TRBJ1-2 and V is TRBV19; TRBD1 is a possible D gene (6 bases). CDR1 and CDR2 (germline): LNHDA, SQIVND (reference sequence). Trimming removed 6 bases at V and 8 bases at J, with 22 bases between. This CDR3 has 15 residues. CDR3 loop: CASRTQQGRKGGYTF. CDR3 DNA sequence: TGTGCCAGTAGAACCCAACAGGGAAGGAAAGGCGGCTACACCTTC.

The CDR3 nucleotides read TGTGCCAGCAGCATCCCGGGGGGGGTGAATGAGCAGTTCTTC. Its translation: CASSIPGGVNEQFF. The chain carries TRBV7-8 and TRBJ2-1, with TRBD2 identical over 8 bases. The CDR3 covers 14 residues. J was trimmed by 7 bases and V by 5 bases; bases with no gene match: 7. Germline loops: CDR1 SGHVS, CDR2 FQNEAQ. The full variable domain, with the rest looked up from reference TRBV7-8 and TRBJ2-1, is GAGVSQSPRYKVAKRGQDVALRCDPISGHVSLFWYQQALGQGPEFLTYFQNEAQLDKSGLPSDRFFAERPEGSVSTLKIQRTQQEDSAVYLCASSIPGGVNEQFFGPGTRLTVL.

V is TRBV9 and J is TRBJ1-2; no definite D call. The germline V gene encodes CDR1 SGDLS and CDR2 YYNGEE. The CDR3 has 17 amino acids. V dropped 0 bases and J dropped 4 bases, with 19 bases sitting between them. The CDR3 DNA follows: TGTGCCAGCAGCGTAGCGGACGTAGGAGGAGGCGGCTATGGCTACACCTTC. As protein: CASSVADVGGGGYGYTF.

This chain connects TRBV11-1 to TRBJ2-5, with unresolved D. Per the germline V gene, CDR1 is SGHAT and CDR2 is FQDESV (reference sequence). Trimming stripped 5 bases from V and 5 bases from J, with 18 bases between. The CDR3 has 15 residues. The CDR3 protein is CASSPDGYKEETQYF. In DNA, the CDR3 is TGTGCCAGCAGCCCGGACGGATATAAAGAGGAGACCCAGTACTTC. The variable domain in full, with the rest retrieved from reference TRBV11-1 and TRBJ2-5, is EAEVAQSPRYKITEKSQAVAFWCDPISGHATLYWYRQILGQGPELLVQFQDESVVDDSQLPKDRFSAERLKGVDSTLKIQPAELGDSAMYLCASSPDGYKEETQYFGPGTRLLVL.

The genes are TRBV2 and TRBJ1-2; no clear D gene. The CDR3 is 12 residues long. With 6 bases removed from V and 8 bases from J, the gap between germline ends came to 13 bases. The germline CDR1 and CDR2 sequences are SNHLY and FYNNEI. CDR3 DNA: TGTGCCAGCAGAAAGTTCGGTGGAGGCTACACCTTC. It translates to CASRKFGGGYTF.

This clonotype was picked up a small number of times. J is TRBJ2-3 and V is TRBV24-1, with D possibly being TRBD1 or TRBD2 (5 bases each). Trimming removed 5 bases at V and 2 bases at J, with 13 bases between. The CDR3 contains 15 residues. From germline, CDR1 is KGHDR and CDR2 SFDVKD. The CDR3 DNA sequence: TGTGCCACCAGTGGCAGGGTCGGGACCACAGATACGCAGTATTTT. It translates to CATSGRVGTTDTQYF.